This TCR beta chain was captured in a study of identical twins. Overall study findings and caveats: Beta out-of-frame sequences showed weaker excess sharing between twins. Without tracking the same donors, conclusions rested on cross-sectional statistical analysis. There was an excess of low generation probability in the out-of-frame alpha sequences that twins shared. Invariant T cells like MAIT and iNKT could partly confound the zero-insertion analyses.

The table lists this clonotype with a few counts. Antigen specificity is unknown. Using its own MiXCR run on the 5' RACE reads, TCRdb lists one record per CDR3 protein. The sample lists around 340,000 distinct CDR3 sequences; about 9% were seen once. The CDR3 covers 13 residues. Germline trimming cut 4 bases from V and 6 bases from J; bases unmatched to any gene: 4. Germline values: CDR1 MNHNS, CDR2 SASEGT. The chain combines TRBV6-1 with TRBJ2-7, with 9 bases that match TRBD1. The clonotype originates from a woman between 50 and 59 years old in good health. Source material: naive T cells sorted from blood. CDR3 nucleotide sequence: TGTGCCAGCAGTGTGACAGGGGGTTTCGAGCAGTACGTC. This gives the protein CASSVTGGFEQYV.